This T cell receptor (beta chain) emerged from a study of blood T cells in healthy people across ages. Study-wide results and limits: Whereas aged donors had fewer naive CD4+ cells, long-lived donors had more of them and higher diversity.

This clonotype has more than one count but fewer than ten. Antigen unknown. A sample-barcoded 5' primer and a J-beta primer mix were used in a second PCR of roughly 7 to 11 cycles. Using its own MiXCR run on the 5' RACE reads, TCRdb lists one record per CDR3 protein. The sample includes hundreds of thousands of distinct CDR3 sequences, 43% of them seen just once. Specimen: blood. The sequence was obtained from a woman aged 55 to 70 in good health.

The CDR3 DNA reads TGTGCCAGCACATACCGAAGCGACGGGTGGGATGAGCAGTTCTTC. It specifies CASTYRSDGWDEQFF. The genes are TRBV14 and TRBJ2-1; D call uncertain. V lost 7 bases, J lost 8 bases, and 21 bases lay in between. Germline V gene lookup returns CDR1 SGHDN and CDR2 FVKESK. The CDR3 spans 15 residues.